The clone carrying this TCR beta chain has just one count. Its antigen remains unknown. Measured with immunoSEQ multiplex PCR; TCRdb has only the in-frame clones, and not every one. The table shows approximately 16,000 clones, with over 60% occurring only once. TCR beta libraries used 2 to 2.5 micrograms of genomic DNA from cryopreserved PBMCs. This entry is derived from a study of cytotoxic CD8 clonotypes in ibrutinib-treated CLL. Study-wide background: Median treatment time before response sampling was eleven to twelve months, range 6 to 36. General study points: Sampling time points were not equivalent between sustained-remission and progressing patients. Clonality was higher at ibrutinib response and returned toward baseline at progression.

Sequenced here: PBMCs, sampled before ibrutinib treatment. The TCR comes from a human donor with chronic lymphocytic leukemia.

The CDR3 DNA reads TGCGCCAGCGGGACTGGGACCCCGAACCCAGGTGAGCAGTTCTTC. Residues: CASGTGTPNPGEQFF. This chain uses TRBV5-1 with TRBJ2-1; perhaps TRBD2 as D (6 bases). Deletions cut 7 bases from V and 9 bases from J, with 23 bases between. CDR1 is SGHRS and CDR2 is YFSETQ in the germline V gene. This CDR3 spans 15 amino acids.